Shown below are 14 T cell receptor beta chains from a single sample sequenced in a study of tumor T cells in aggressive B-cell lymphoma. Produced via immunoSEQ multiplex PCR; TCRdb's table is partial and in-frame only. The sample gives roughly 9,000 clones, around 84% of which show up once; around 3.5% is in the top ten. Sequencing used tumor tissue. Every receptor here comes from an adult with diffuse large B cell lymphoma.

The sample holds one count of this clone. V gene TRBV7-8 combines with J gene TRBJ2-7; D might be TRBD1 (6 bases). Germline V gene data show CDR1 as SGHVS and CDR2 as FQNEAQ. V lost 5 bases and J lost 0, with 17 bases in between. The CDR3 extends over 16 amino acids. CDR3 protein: CASSTVPGQSSYEQYF. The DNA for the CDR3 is TGTGCCAGCAGCACGGTTCCAGGACAGAGCTCCTACGAGCAGTACTTC.

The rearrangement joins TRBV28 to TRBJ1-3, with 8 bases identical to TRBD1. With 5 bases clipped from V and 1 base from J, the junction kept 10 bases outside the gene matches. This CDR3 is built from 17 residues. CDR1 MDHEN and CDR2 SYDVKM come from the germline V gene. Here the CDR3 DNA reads TGTGCCAGCAGTCCAAGGACAGGGAAGGTATCTGGAAACACCATATATTTT. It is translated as CASSPRTGKVSGNTIYF.

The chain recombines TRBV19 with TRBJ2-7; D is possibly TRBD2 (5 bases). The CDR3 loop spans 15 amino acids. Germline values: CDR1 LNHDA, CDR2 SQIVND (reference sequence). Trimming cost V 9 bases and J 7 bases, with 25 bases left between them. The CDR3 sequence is CARDFTGSDLGEQYF. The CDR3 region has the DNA TGTGCCAGAGACTTTACGGGGTCCGATCTGGGAGAGCAGTACTTC.

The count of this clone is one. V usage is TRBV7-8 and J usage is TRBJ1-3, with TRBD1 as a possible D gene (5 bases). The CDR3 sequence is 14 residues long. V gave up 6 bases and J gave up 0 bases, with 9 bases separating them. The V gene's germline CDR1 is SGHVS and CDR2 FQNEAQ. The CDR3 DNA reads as TGTGCCAGCAGGATACAGGACTCTGGAAACACCATATATTTT. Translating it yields CASRIQDSGNTIYF.

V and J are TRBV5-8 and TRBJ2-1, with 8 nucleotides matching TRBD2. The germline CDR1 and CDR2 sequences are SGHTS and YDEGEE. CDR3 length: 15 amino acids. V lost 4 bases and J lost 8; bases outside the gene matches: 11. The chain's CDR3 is CASSPASGGPDEQFF. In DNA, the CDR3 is TGTGCCAGCAGCCCCGCCAGCGGGGGACCAGATGAGCAGTTCTTC.

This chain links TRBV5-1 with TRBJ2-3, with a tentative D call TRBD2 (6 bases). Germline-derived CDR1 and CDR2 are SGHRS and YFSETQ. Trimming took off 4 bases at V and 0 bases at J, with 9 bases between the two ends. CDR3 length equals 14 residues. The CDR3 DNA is TGCGCCAGCAGCGCGGGACGGAGCACAGATACGCAGTATTTT. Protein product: CASSAGRSTDTQYF.

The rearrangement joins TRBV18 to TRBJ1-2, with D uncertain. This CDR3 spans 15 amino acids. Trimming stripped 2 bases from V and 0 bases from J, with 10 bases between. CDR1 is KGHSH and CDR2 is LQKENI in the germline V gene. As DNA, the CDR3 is TGTGCCAGCTCACCAGACGTTGGAGCTAACTATGGCTACACCTTC. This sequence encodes CASSPDVGANYGYTF.

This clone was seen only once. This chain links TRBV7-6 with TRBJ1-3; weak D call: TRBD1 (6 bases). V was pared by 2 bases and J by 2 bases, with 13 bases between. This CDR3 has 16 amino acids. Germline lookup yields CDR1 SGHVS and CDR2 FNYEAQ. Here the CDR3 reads CASSLLVRGPGNTIYF. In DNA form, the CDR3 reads TGTGCCAGCAGCTTACTAGTCAGGGGCCCTGGAAACACCATATATTTT.

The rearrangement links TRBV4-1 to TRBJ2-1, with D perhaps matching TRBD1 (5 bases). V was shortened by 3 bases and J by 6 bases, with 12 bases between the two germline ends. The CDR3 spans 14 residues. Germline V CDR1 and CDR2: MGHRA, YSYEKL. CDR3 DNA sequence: TGCGCCAGCAGCCAGAGTTCAGGGCCCAATGAGCAGTTCTTC. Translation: CASSQSSGPNEQFF.

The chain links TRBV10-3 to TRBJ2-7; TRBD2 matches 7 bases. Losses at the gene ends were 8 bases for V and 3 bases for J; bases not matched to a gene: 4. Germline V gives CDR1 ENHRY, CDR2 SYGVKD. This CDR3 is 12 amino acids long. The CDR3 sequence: CAIAGGFYEQYF. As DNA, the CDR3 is TGTGCCATCGCCGGGGGGTTCTACGAGCAGTACTTC.

CDR3 loop: CASSWGTGNQAQYF. CDR3 nucleotides: TGCGCCAGCAGCTGGGGGACAGGGAACCAGGCCCAGTACTTC. The gene calls are TRBV5-1 and TRBJ2-5; 9 nucleotides match TRBD1. Trimming at V came to 3 bases and at J to 9 bases, leaving 9 bases not matched to a gene. From germline, CDR1 is SGHRS and CDR2 YFSETQ. The CDR3 has 14 residues.

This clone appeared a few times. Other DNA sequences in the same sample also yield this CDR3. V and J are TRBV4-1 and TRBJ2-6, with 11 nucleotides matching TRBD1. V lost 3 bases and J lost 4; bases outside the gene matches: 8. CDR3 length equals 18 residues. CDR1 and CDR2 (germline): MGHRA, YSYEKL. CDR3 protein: CASSQSGQGGLGANVLTF. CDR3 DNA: TGCGCCAGCAGCCAGTCGGGACAGGGGGGACTAGGGGCCAACGTCCTGACTTTC.

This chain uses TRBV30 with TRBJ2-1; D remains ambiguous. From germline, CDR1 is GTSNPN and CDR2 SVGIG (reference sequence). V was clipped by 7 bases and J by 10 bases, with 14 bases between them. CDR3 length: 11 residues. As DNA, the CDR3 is TGTGCCTCCTCCACGGGTCCCGAGCAGTTCTTC. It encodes CASSTGPEQFF.

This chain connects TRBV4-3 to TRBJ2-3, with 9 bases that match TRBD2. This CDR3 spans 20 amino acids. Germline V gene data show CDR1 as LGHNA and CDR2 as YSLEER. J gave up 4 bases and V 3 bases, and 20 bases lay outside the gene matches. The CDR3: CASSQEWVGLATLPPDTQYF. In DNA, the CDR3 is TGCGCCAGCAGCCAGGAATGGGTGGGACTAGCTACCCTCCCTCCAGATACGCAGTATTTT.